This paragraph reports one T cell receptor beta chain. No antigen is known for it. The data were taken from a study of T cell repertoires in cytomegalovirus infection. Study results and limitations: CMV-specific HLA-C-restricted TCR beta clonotypes dominated the ex vivo response.

From the reads, TCRdb called clonotypes with MiXCR, one entry per CDR3 protein. The data hold roughly 860,000 distinct CDR3 sequences, with roughly 33% observed a single time. Germline V lookup: CDR1 KGHDR, CDR2 SFDVKD. The trim removed 4 bases at V and 9 bases at J, leaving 8 bases unmatched. The CDR3 covers 14 residues. The chain has TRBV24-1 and TRBJ2-1; 7 bases are shared with TRBD1. The TCR comes from a human donor in good health (CMV status not recorded). Some clones in this sample may be carry-over from other donors' samples. The sequences come from cultured CD8+ T cells from PBMCs, collected from culture after CMV antigen stimulation. CDR3 region: CATSDRQGFTEQFF. CDR3 coding DNA: TGTGCCACCAGTGACCGACAGGGTTTCACTGAGCAGTTCTTC.